This TCR beta chain was captured by sequencing in a study of early T cells in non-severe SARS-CoV-2 infection. Whole-study context: Bulk RNA isolated from unsorted whole blood underwent sequencing; chains were not paired.

Study conclusions and caveats: Sequences matched to VDJdb favored anti-spike CD8 responses, while private and CD4 specificities were missed.

This clonotype was found many times. Its target is unknown. CDR1 is MGHRA and CDR2 is YSYEKL in the germline V gene. The CDR3 is 18 amino acids. Trimming left V 0 bases short and J 2 bases short, with 17 bases between. Attached unique molecular identifiers marked individual cDNA molecules. TCRdb analysed the 5' RACE reads with MiXCR anew, one entry per CDR3 protein. The sample consists of around 30,000 distinct CDR3 sequences, 5.4% of them appearing once. This clonotype originated in an adult who was a healthcare worker with PCR-confirmed SARS-CoV-2 infection or an uninfected control (not recorded which). The chain has TRBV4-1 and TRBJ2-1; tentatively, D is TRBD2 (6 bases). The source material was whole blood. This CDR3 is CASSQDLRAGRTYNEQFF. The DNA of the CDR3 is TGCGCCAGCAGCCAAGATCTCAGGGCGGGACGGACCTACAATGAGCAGTTCTTC.